The rows below give T cell receptor beta chains drawn from one sample of a study of T cell changes during pregnancy in multiple sclerosis. TCRdb's table, derived via immunoSEQ multiplex PCR, lists solely in-frame clones and lacks some. This table has about 59,000 clones, around 93% appearing once. Sample: peripheral blood, taken in the first trimester of pregnancy. The receptors were sampled from a female donor with multiple sclerosis, enrolled in a pregnancy study. Both conserved end residues are part of each CDR3. D genes are given only for firm matches. Part of the rows lack a size; the others show once, few, many or a class for expanded clones.

TRBD2,-,TRBJ2-3,TRBV29-1,CSVERTSGRDTQYF,TGCAGCGTTGAACGGACTAGCGGGAGAGATACGCAGTATTTT
TRBD1,-,TRBJ1-2,TRBV7-9,CASSLRQGSIHYGYTF,TGTGCCAGCAGCTTGAGACAGGGAAGTATTCACTATGGCTACACCTTC
TRBD2,-,TRBJ2-3,TRBV7-2,CASSGTSGSWSTDTQYF,TGTGCCAGCAGCGGGACTAGCGGGAGCTGGAGCACAGATACGCAGTATTTT
TRBD1,-,TRBJ1-1,TRBV2,CASRRGQGKKNTEAFF,TGTGCCAGCAGGAGAGGACAGGGAAAGAAGAACACTGAAGCTTTCTTT
-,-,TRBJ1-4,TRBV4-3,CASSQDGVFQGRVDEKLFF,TGCGCCAGCAGCCAAGATGGGGTATTTCAGGGGCGCGTCGATGAAAAACTGTTTTTT
-,once,TRBJ2-2,TRBV30,CACRGGAGTGELFF,TGTGCCTGCCGCGGTGGGGCAGGCACCGGGGAGCTGTTTTTT
TRBD2,once,TRBJ2-2,TRBV7-3,CASSGLAGESSGELFF,TGTGCCAGCAGCGGACTAGCGGGAGAAAGCTCCGGGGAGCTGTTTTTT
TRBD1,-,TRBJ2-7,TRBV29-1,CSALTGNSYEQYF,TGCAGCGCCCTGACAGGGAACTCCTACGAGCAGTACTTC
-,-,TRBJ1-3,TRBV19,CASSPTGLGSGNTIYF,TGTGCCAGTAGTCCCACAGGGCTAGGCTCTGGAAACACCATATATTTT
-,-,TRBJ2-6,TRBV14,CASSPLRAGANVLTF,TGTGCCAGCAGCCCTCTGCGAGCTGGGGCCAACGTCCTGACTTTC
TRBD2,-,TRBJ2-7,TRBV5-1,CASSPSSGTTYEQYF,TGCGCCAGCAGCCCCTCTAGCGGAACAACCTACGAGCAGTACTTC
TRBD2,-,TRBJ2-3,TRBV9,CASSVDPAGSTKDTQYF,TGTGCCAGCAGCGTAGACCCAGCGGGATCAACAAAGGATACGCAGTATTTT
TRBD1,-,TRBJ1-2,TRBV18,CASSPTTGEGYTF,TGTGCCAGCTCACCGACTACAGGGGAAGGCTACACCTTC
TRBD2,-,TRBJ2-7,TRBV2,CASTGEGFEQYF,TGTGCCAGCACCGGGGAGGGATTCGAGCAGTACTTC
TRBD1,-,TRBJ2-7,TRBV27,CASRYRGTGNEQYF,TGTGCCAGCCGCTATCGAGGGACAGGGAATGAGCAGTACTTC
-,-,TRBJ1-2,TRBV10-2,CASSESATGTYGYTF,TGCGCCAGCAGTGAGTCGGCGACAGGAACCTATGGCTACACCTTC
-,-,TRBJ2-7,TRBV6-5,CASSSLSGVPYEQYF,TGTGCCAGCAGCTCGCTTAGCGGCGTTCCCTACGAGCAGTACTTC
-,-,TRBJ2-1,TRBV7-2,CASSLELATFF,TGTGCCAGCAGCTTAGAACTAGCTACGTTCTTC
-,-,TRBJ1-1,TRBV27,CASSLIRSGENTEAFF,TGTGCCAGCAGTCTAATTCGGTCGGGTGAAAACACTGAAGCTTTCTTT
-,-,TRBJ2-7,TRBV5-4,CASRGRGSYEQYF,TGTGCCAGCCGCGGGCGAGGGTCCTACGAGCAGTACTTC